The next 27 T cell receptor beta chains were all read from a single sample in a study of early T cells in non-severe SARS-CoV-2 infection. Each CDR3 protein is one row after TCRdb ran MiXCR on the 5' RACE reads. The sample includes about 110,000 distinct CDR3 sequences, roughly 12% seen only once; the top ten take approximately 4%. The sample was whole blood, taken at baseline. The receptors shown here come from an adult who was a healthcare worker with PCR-confirmed SARS-CoV-2 infection or an uninfected control (not recorded which).

This clonotype was seen only a few times. This chain connects TRBV5-4 to TRBJ1-2; 8 positions match TRBD1. CDR3 length equals 15 residues. V lost 6 bases to trimming and J lost 8 bases; unmatched junction nucleotides: 15. The germline gives CDR1 SGHNT, CDR2 YYREEE (reference sequence). The CDR3 nucleotides read TGTGCCAGCAACCCGGGGGTGGACAGGGTGAAAGGCTACACCTTC. Amino acid sequence: CASNPGVDRVKGYTF.

The gene calls are TRBV29-1 and TRBJ2-3; no clear D gene. The CDR3 consists of 14 residues. V was shortened by 7 bases and J by 5 bases, with 19 bases between the two germline ends. The germline V gene encodes CDR1 SQVTM and CDR2 ANQGSEA. The DNA for the CDR3 is TGCAGCGCCTCTCAGGCATCGTCGATAGATACGCAGTATTTT. It yields the protein CSASQASSIDTQYF.

The sample holds a few counts of this clonotype. J is TRBJ2-7 and V is TRBV5-1, with D unclear. Germline values: CDR1 SGHRS, CDR2 YFSETQ. Deletions cut 2 bases from V and 3 bases from J, with 27 bases between. The CDR3 has 19 amino acids. The CDR3 nucleotides are TGCGCCAGCAGCTTAATGAGAAGGCGGCCTCAAACCCCTCTCTACGAGCAGTACTTC. Translating it yields CASSLMRRRPQTPLYEQYF.

This clonotype has just a few counts. The V gene is TRBV11-2, the J gene TRBJ2-7, with 9 bases identical to TRBD1. Germline V CDR1 and CDR2: SGHAT, FQNNGV. This CDR3 has 14 residues. With V trimmed by 1 base and J by 6 bases, 4 bases remained unmatched. The CDR3 region has the DNA TGTGCCAGCAGCTTAGTTGGGACAGGGTTCGAGCAGTACTTC. Protein: CASSLVGTGFEQYF.

This clonotype was found many times. The V and J genes are TRBV5-1 and TRBJ1-5; 7 bases match TRBD1. V gave up 4 bases and J gave up 0 bases; unmatched junction bases: 4. This CDR3 comprises 15 residues. The germline CDR1 and CDR2 sequences are SGHRS and YFSETQ. The CDR3 sequence: CASSNTGDSNQPQHF. Written as DNA, the CDR3 is TGCGCCAGCAGCAACACAGGGGATAGCAATCAGCCCCAGCATTTT. Full variable domain (outside the CDR3, taken from reference TRBV5-1 and TRBJ1-5): KAGVTQTPRYLIKTRGQQVTLSCSPISGHRSVSWYQQTPGQGLQFLFEYFSETQRNKGNFPGRFSGRQFSNSRSEMNVSTLELGDSALYLCASSNTGDSNQPQHFGDGTRLSIL.

The chain links TRBV10-1 to TRBJ1-1, with TRBD1 as a possible D gene (6 bases). V gave up 6 bases and J gave up 1 base, with 9 bases separating them. CDR3 length: 13 residues. CDR1 is WNHNN and CDR2 is SYGVQD in the germline V gene (reference sequence). The CDR3 loop is CASSGTPNTEAFF. The DNA for the CDR3 is TGCGCCAGCAGCGGGACACCGAACACTGAAGCTTTCTTT.

This clonotype was observed once. This chain uses TRBV28 with TRBJ1-1; D not resolved. V was pared by 2 bases and J by 8 bases, with 9 bases between. The CDR3 sequence is 12 residues long. Germline assignment: CDR1 MDHEN and CDR2 SYDVKM. The chain's CDR3 is CASSLTFKEAFF. In nucleotides, the CDR3 is TGTGCCAGCAGTTTAACATTCAAGGAAGCTTTCTTT.

There are many counts of this clonotype. The chain uses TRBV20-1 and TRBJ2-1; 7 nucleotides line up with TRBD1. Per the germline V gene, CDR1 is DFQATT and CDR2 is SNEGSKA (reference sequence). Germline trimming cut 6 bases from V and 9 bases from J; bases unmatched to any gene: 5. The CDR3 is 11 residues long. The CDR3 reads CSARQGPEQFF. The CDR3 DNA reads TGCAGTGCCCGACAGGGACCTGAGCAGTTCTTC.

This clonotype appeared a few times. The chain links TRBV28 to TRBJ1-5; tentative D call: TRBD1 (6 bases). The length of the CDR3 is 16 residues. Germline CDR1 reads MDHEN; CDR2 reads SYDVKM. V was trimmed by 5 bases and J by 3 bases, leaving 17 bases between them. CDR3 in DNA: TGTGCCAGCAGTGTAGCCCGCAGGGGAAACAATCAGCCCCAGCATTTT. Its translation: CASSVARRGNNQPQHF. Full variable domain (missing parts from reference TRBV28 and TRBJ1-5): DVKVTQSSRYLVKRTGEKVFLECVQDMDHENMFWYRQDPGLGLRLIYFSYDVKMKEKGDIPEGYSVSREKKERFSLILESASTNQTSMYLCASSVARRGNNQPQHFGDGTRLSIL.

J is TRBJ1-1 and V is TRBV6-5; the D is unclear. The CDR3 is made up of 14 amino acids. Germline V gene lookup returns CDR1 MNHEY and CDR2 SVGAGI. V was clipped by 3 bases and J by 4 bases, with 12 bases between them. CDR3 loop: CASSYGVLGTEAFF. Here the CDR3 DNA reads TGTGCCAGCAGTTATGGGGTACTGGGCACTGAAGCTTTCTTT.

CDR3 in DNA: TGCAGTGCTAACCCCCAGGATAACTATGGCTACACCTTC. Its translation is CSANPQDNYGYTF. This chain connects TRBV20-1 to TRBJ1-2; unclear D gene. The CDR3 is 13 amino acids. Trimming removed 4 bases from V and 1 base from J, with 10 bases in between. Germline lookup yields CDR1 DFQATT and CDR2 SNEGSKA (reference sequence).

This clonotype was counted at least ten times. The rearrangement uses TRBV11-2 and TRBJ2-5; 9 bases map to TRBD1. Germline assignment: CDR1 SGHAT and CDR2 FQNNGV. This CDR3 comprises 16 residues. V lost 1 base to trimming and J lost 2 bases; unmatched junction nucleotides: 5. CDR3 protein: CASSLGEDRGQETQYF. In DNA form, the CDR3 reads TGTGCCAGCAGCTTAGGGGAGGACAGGGGACAAGAGACCCAGTACTTC.

This clonotype was seen once. The CDR3 region is CASSVGDPTDTQYF. In nucleotides, the CDR3 is TGTGCCAGCAGCGTTGGGGACCCCACAGATACGCAGTATTTT. This chain uses TRBV9 with TRBJ2-3; D is possibly TRBD1 or TRBD2 (5 bases each). V lost 2 bases and J lost 2, with 9 bases in between. The germline gives CDR1 SGDLS, CDR2 YYNGEE. CDR3 length: 14 amino acids.

This clonotype was detected a few times. The chain links TRBV28 to TRBJ2-7; 8 nucleotides align to TRBD1. CDR3 size: 15 residues. CDR1 is MDHEN, CDR2 SYDVKM, per germline. V dropped 7 bases and J dropped 0; count of bases not matched to a gene: 8. DNA for the CDR3: TGTGCCAGCACCTCGGGACAGGCCCTCTCCTACGAGCAGTACTTC. Encoded protein: CASTSGQALSYEQYF. The complete variable domain, with remaining parts taken from reference TRBV28 and TRBJ2-7, reads DVKVTQSSRYLVKRTGEKVFLECVQDMDHENMFWYRQDPGLGLRLIYFSYDVKMKEKGDIPEGYSVSREKKERFSLILESASTNQTSMYLCASTSGQALSYEQYFGPGTRLTVT.

J is TRBJ2-3 and V is TRBV12-3 or TRBV12-4, with 8 bases lining up with TRBD2. Unmatched junction bases numbered 13, after V lost 8 bases and J lost 3 bases. CDR3 size: 16 residues. The DNA for the CDR3 is TGTGCCAGCTGGCCTACAGGGTCGGGGGGGACAGATACGCAGTATTTT. It translates to CASWPTGSGGTDTQYF.

This clonotype appeared many times. The chain employs TRBV6-6 and TRBJ1-1, with a weak D call TRBD1 (6 bases). This CDR3 has 14 residues. Trimming left V 6 bases short and J 3 bases short, with 14 bases between. Looked up from germline, CDR1 is MNHNY and CDR2 is SVGAGI (reference sequence). CDR3 residues: CASSVGAVYTEAFF. The CDR3 coding sequence is TGTGCCAGCAGCGTGGGGGCGGTGTACACTGAAGCTTTCTTT.

The chain employs TRBV5-1 and TRBJ2-1, with 13 bases lining up with TRBD2. The CDR3 runs to 17 residues. V lost 0 bases to trimming and J lost 7 bases; unmatched junction nucleotides: 7. Per germline, CDR1 SGHRS and CDR2 YFSETQ. The CDR3 region is CASSLAWRTSGGNEQFF. The CDR3 DNA reads TGCGCCAGCAGCTTGGCCTGGAGGACTAGCGGGGGTAATGAGCAGTTCTTC.

V and J are TRBV20-1 and TRBJ2-1; TRBD2 matches at 7 bases. J lost 1 base, V lost 1 base, and 4 bases had no gene match. The CDR3 extends over 15 amino acids. CDR1 is DFQATT, CDR2 SNEGSKA, per germline (reference sequence). CDR3 sequence: CSARATSVSYNEQFF. The CDR3 DNA is TGCAGTGCTAGAGCCACTAGCGTATCCTACAATGAGCAGTTCTTC.

This clonotype turned up a few times. For the CDR3, the DNA is TGTGCCAGCAGCCGAACCCAAGAGACCCAGTACTTC. As protein: CASSRTQETQYF. V gene TRBV7-9 combines with J gene TRBJ2-5; D is uncertain. Trimming shortened V by 5 bases and J by 1 base, and 5 bases separated the two germline ends. Germline lookup yields CDR1 SEHNR and CDR2 FQNEAQ (reference sequence). The CDR3 is 12 residues long. Filled out from reference TRBV7-9 and TRBJ2-5, the complete variable domain reads DTGVSQNPRHKITKRGQNVTFRCDPISEHNRLYWYRQTLGQGPEFLTYFQNEAQLEKSRLLSDRFSAERPKGSFSTLEIQRTEQGDSAMYLCASSRTQETQYFGPGTRLLVL.

The V gene is TRBV6-5, the J gene TRBJ2-7; maybe TRBD1 (6 bases). Germline loops: CDR1 MNHEY, CDR2 SVGAGI. The CDR3 runs 17 residues. Deletions cut 1 base from V and 0 bases from J, with 16 bases between. As DNA, the CDR3 is TGTGCCAGCAGTTACTTGGGCGGGCAGGGGCCCTCCTACGAGCAGTACTTC. Its protein is CASSYLGGQGPSYEQYF.

This clonotype was counted many times. V is TRBV7-2 and J is TRBJ1-5, with D perhaps TRBD1 (6 bases). Germline V CDR1 and CDR2: SGHTA, FQGNSA. Trimming took 2 bases from V and 3 from J, leaving 11 bases between them. This CDR3 contains 15 residues. The CDR3 sequence is CASSLQGDTNQPQHF. The CDR3 bases are TGTGCCAGCAGCTTACAAGGGGACACCAATCAGCCCCAGCATTTT. The entire variable domain, with the rest obtained from reference TRBV7-2 and TRBJ1-5, is as follows: GAGVSQSPSNKVTEKGKDVELRCDPISGHTALYWYRQSLGQGLEFLIYFQGNSAPDKSGLPSDRFSAERTGGSVSTLTIQRTQQEDSAVYLCASSLQGDTNQPQHFGDGTRLSIL.

The chain employs TRBV10-1 and TRBJ1-1; no clear D. Trimming removed 4 bases at V and 0 bases at J, with 6 bases between. This CDR3 spans 13 amino acids. Germline V gives CDR1 WNHNN, CDR2 SYGVQD (reference sequence). CDR3 loop: CASSATMNTEAFF. CDR3 DNA sequence: TGCGCCAGCAGTGCTACTATGAACACTGAAGCTTTCTTT.

V usage is TRBV20-1 and J usage is TRBJ2-7, with 10 bases lining up with TRBD2. The CDR3 sequence is 15 residues long. Germline CDR1 reads DFQATT; CDR2 reads SNEGSKA (reference sequence). J gave up 2 bases and V 6 bases, and 10 bases lay outside the gene matches. The CDR3 DNA reads as TGCAGTGCCCCGGGACTAGCGAAAATGCCCTACGAGCAGTACTTC. The encoded protein is CSAPGLAKMPYEQYF.

This clonotype was seen a handful of times. V gene TRBV12-3 or TRBV12-4 combines with J gene TRBJ1-1; tentative D call: TRBD1 (5 bases). The CDR3 runs to 12 residues. V was clipped by 6 bases and J by 5 bases, with 10 bases between them. CDR3 sequence reads: CASSARGTEAFF. The CDR3 DNA reads TGTGCCAGCAGCGCCCGGGGGACTGAAGCTTTCTTT.

The chain links TRBV6-5 to TRBJ2-4; 9 nucleotides agree with TRBD1. V was clipped by 5 bases and J by 0 bases; unmatched bases: 11. The CDR3 consists of 18 residues. Germline loops: CDR1 MNHEY, CDR2 SVGAGI. The CDR3 DNA reads as TGTGCCAGCAGTCCTGGGACAGGGAATGCTCTAGCCAAAAACATTCAGTACTTC. This gives the protein CASSPGTGNALAKNIQYF.

This clonotype was counted at least ten times. V gene TRBV4-1 combines with J gene TRBJ1-1, with D possibly being TRBD1 (6 bases). From germline, CDR1 is MGHRA and CDR2 YSYEKL. V lost 3 bases and J lost 1, with 21 bases in between. The CDR3 is 18 residues long. The CDR3 bases are TGCGCCAGCAGCCAGGGGTTCCAACGAAGGGGGAGGAACACTGAAGCTTTCTTT. It yields the protein CASSQGFQRRGRNTEAFF.

This sequence joins TRBV6-6 and TRBJ2-7, with D possibly being TRBD2 (5 bases). The CDR3 contains 13 residues. V was pared by 6 bases and J by 5 bases, with 14 bases between. CDR1 is MNHNY and CDR2 is SVGAGI in the germline V gene (reference sequence). The CDR3 DNA is TGTGCCAGCAGACCCCGAGTGGAGGACGAGCAGTACTTC. Translated, it gives CASRPRVEDEQYF.